A single sample gave rise to the 24 T cell receptor beta chains below, sequenced in a study of blood T cell repertoires in COVID-19. Generated by immunoSEQ multiplex PCR, the TCRdb table keeps only in-frame clones and is missing some. This table has some 220,000 clones, about 84% appearing once. The sample was peripheral blood. The receptors shown here come from a human donor in a cohort sampled during active COVID-19.

The chain employs TRBV7-9 and TRBJ1-1; 7 bases align to TRBD1. CDR1 and CDR2 from the germline V gene are SEHNR and FQNEAQ (reference sequence). Unmatched junction bases numbered 11, after V lost 7 bases and J lost 0 bases. The CDR3 spans 16 residues. The CDR3 reads CASTPAPGGLNTEAFF. CDR3 bases: TGTGCCAGCACCCCGGCTCCAGGGGGGTTGAACACTGAAGCTTTCTTT. The whole variable domain, filled in from reference TRBV7-9 and TRBJ1-1, reads DTGVSQNPRHKITKRGQNVTFRCDPISEHNRLYWYRQTLGQGPEFLTYFQNEAQLEKSRLLSDRFSAERPKGSFSTLEIQRTEQGDSAMYLCASTPAPGGLNTEAFFGQGTRLTVV.

The genes are TRBV13 and TRBJ1-2; TRBD1 might be the D (5 bases). CDR1 and CDR2 from the germline V gene are PRHDT and FYEKMQ (reference sequence). This CDR3 contains 17 residues. The V and J ends lost 3 bases and 3 bases respectively, with 20 bases between them. CDR3 in DNA: TGTGCCAGCAGCTTGATGGCCGGGGGAAGAGGGTACTATGGCTACACCTTC. It yields the protein CASSLMAGGRGYYGYTF.

The chain has TRBV7-2 and TRBJ1-3; TRBD1 might be the D (6 bases). Germline V gene data show CDR1 as SGHTA and CDR2 as FQGNSA. There are 13 residues in the CDR3. Trimming removed 6 bases at V and 2 bases at J, with 8 bases between. CDR3 residues: CASSTGTGNTIYF. CDR3 DNA sequence: TGTGCCAGCAGTACAGGGACTGGAAACACCATATATTTT. The whole variable domain, filled in from reference TRBV7-2 and TRBJ1-3, reads GAGVSQSPSNKVTEKGKDVELRCDPISGHTALYWYRQSLGQGLEFLIYFQGNSAPDKSGLPSDRFSAERTGGSVSTLTIQRTQQEDSAVYLCASSTGTGNTIYFGEGSWLTVV.

A word on this clone: A junction end diverges from the germline sequence, so it may reflect a read error. The V call is TRBV7-9, the J call TRBJ1-1, with a possible D match to TRBD1 (5 bases). The CDR3 extends over 14 amino acids. From germline, CDR1 is SEHNR and CDR2 FQNEAQ (reference sequence). CDR3 sequence reads: CASGFRRGGTEAFF. CDR3 in DNA: TGTGCCAGCGGCTTTAGGAGGGGCGGCACTGAAGCTTTCTTT.

As for this clone: Other DNA sequences in this specimen translate into the identical CDR3. The genes are TRBV5-1 and TRBJ2-2; 7 nucleotides match TRBD1. Germline CDR1 and CDR2: SGHRS and YFSETQ. The V and J ends lost 2 bases and 1 base, in that order; junction bases with no gene match: 2. The CDR3 is made up of 15 amino acids. The CDR3 loop reads CASSFRTGNTGELFF. The CDR3 coding sequence is TGCGCCAGCAGCTTCCGGACAGGGAACACCGGGGAGCTGTTTTTT.

This clone turned up a few times. The chain joins TRBV18 to TRBJ2-3; D is uncertain. V was shortened by 0 bases and J by 2 bases, with 12 bases between the two germline ends. In germline, CDR1 is KGHSH, CDR2 LQKENI. The CDR3 contains 16 residues. As DNA, the CDR3 is TGTGCCAGCTCACCACCCCTTAAGAGCCACACAGATACGCAGTATTTT. Translation gives CASSPPLKSHTDTQYF.

This rearrangement joins TRBV4-3 to TRBJ2-4; D perhaps matches TRBD1 (6 bases). Trimming removed 0 bases at V and 9 bases at J, with 15 bases between. The germline V gene has CDR1 LGHNA and CDR2 YSLEER. The CDR3 extends over 15 amino acids. Here the CDR3 DNA reads TGCGCCAGCAGCCAAGATATAGACAGGAGAGGCATTCAGTACTTC. The encoded protein is CASSQDIDRRGIQYF.

The rearrangement joins TRBV7-8 to TRBJ1-5, with D perhaps TRBD1 (5 bases). The germline CDR1 and CDR2 sequences are SGHVS and FQNEAQ. The length of the CDR3 is 14 residues. Trimming stripped 3 bases from V and 2 bases from J, with 8 bases between. The CDR3 nucleotides are TGTGCCAGCAGCTTGTCACAGGGCAATCAGCCCCAGCATTTT. This gives the protein CASSLSQGNQPQHF.

V and J are TRBV6-5 and TRBJ2-7; D not resolved. This CDR3 is built from 14 residues. Germline V gives CDR1 MNHEY, CDR2 SVGAGI. V was shortened by 0 bases and J by 5 bases, with 11 bases between the two germline ends. CDR3 sequence reads: CASSYSRIAHEQYF. Here the CDR3 DNA reads TGTGCCAGCAGTTACTCGAGAATCGCCCACGAGCAGTACTTC.

The rearrangement joins TRBV28 to TRBJ1-4; D is uncertain. The CDR3 totals 11 residues. Germline CDR1 reads MDHEN; CDR2 reads SYDVKM. V was cut by 10 bases and J by 11 bases, with 14 bases left in between. The CDR3 spells CATGELDKLFF. DNA of the CDR3: TGTGCCACTGGGGAGTTGGACAAACTGTTTTTT.

This clone was seen once. The chain uses TRBV5-1 and TRBJ2-3; D perhaps matches TRBD2 (6 bases). V lost 0 bases and J 5 bases, leaving 10 bases between the germline ends. Per the germline V gene, CDR1 is SGHRS and CDR2 is YFSETQ. The CDR3 has 14 residues. The CDR3 loop reads CASSLELAGDTQYF. The CDR3 region has the DNA TGCGCCAGCAGCTTGGAACTAGCAGGAGATACGCAGTATTTT.

This clone was seen only once. The chain employs TRBV7-9 and TRBJ2-3, with D perhaps TRBD2 (7 bases). The CDR3 consists of 16 residues. The germline V gene encodes CDR1 SEHNR and CDR2 FQNEAQ (reference sequence). V lost 4 bases and J 1 base, leaving 15 bases between the germline ends. DNA of the CDR3: TGTGCCAGCAGCTCCGACGGGGGGCTCGGCACAGATACGCAGTATTTT. Translated: CASSSDGGLGTDTQYF.

The CDR3: CASSLAMGLGNEQFF. In nucleotides, the CDR3 is TGTGCCAGCAGTCTCGCAATGGGACTGGGTAATGAGCAGTTCTTC. The chain links TRBV6-5 to TRBJ2-1, with a tentative D call TRBD2 (6 bases). CDR1 and CDR2 from the germline V gene are MNHEY and SVGAGI. The CDR3 runs 15 residues. Trimming took off 5 bases at V and 7 bases at J, with 18 bases between the two ends.

This clone was recorded only once. This chain links TRBV5-1 with TRBJ2-7; D perhaps matches TRBD2 (6 bases). The CDR3 is 13 residues long. Germline CDR1 reads SGHRS; CDR2 reads YFSETQ. Trimming cost V 4 bases and J 6 bases, with 14 bases left between them. The CDR3 spells CASSRGLTGEQYF. CDR3 bases: TGCGCCAGCAGCCGTGGACTAACGGGCGAGCAGTACTTC.

V gene TRBV10-3 combines with J gene TRBJ2-1; 13 nucleotides align to TRBD2. The trim removed 4 bases at V and 6 bases at J, leaving 12 bases unmatched. This CDR3 has 18 residues. CDR1 is ENHRY and CDR2 is SYGVKD in the germline V gene. CDR3 coding DNA: TGTGCCATCAGTGGGGCCCTCGGGACTAGCGGGGCAGGCAATGAGCAGTTCTTC. Translated: CAISGALGTSGAGNEQFF.

This clone showed up just once. V usage is TRBV30 and J usage is TRBJ2-2; D is undetermined. CDR1 GTSNPN and CDR2 SVGIG come from the germline V gene (reference sequence). V lost 3 bases and J 1 base, leaving 9 bases between the germline ends. This CDR3 region has 14 residues. The CDR3 coding sequence is TGTGCCTGGAGCGCCCTAGTGAACACCGGGGAGCTGTTTTTT. Translated: CAWSALVNTGELFF. Variable domain in full (rest from reference TRBV30 and TRBJ2-2): SQTIHQWPATLVQPVGSPLSLECTVEGTSNPNLYWYRQAAGRGLQLLFYSVGIGQISSEVPQNLSASRPQDRQFILSSKKLLLSDSGFYLCAWSALVNTGELFFGEGSRLTVL.

The count of this clone is one. The V gene is TRBV15, the J gene TRBJ1-3; a possible D gene is TRBD1 (5 bases). The CDR3 covers 14 residues. Germline V gives CDR1 LNHNV, CDR2 YYDKDF (reference sequence). Trimming stripped 9 bases from V and 1 base from J, with 13 bases between. This CDR3 reads CATTKGSSGNTIYF. The CDR3 DNA reads as TGTGCCACTACGAAGGGGTCATCTGGAAACACCATATATTTT.

The chain couples TRBV3-1 (or the pseudogene TRBV3-2) to TRBJ2-7; the match to TRBD2 covers 11 bases. This CDR3 is 14 amino acids long. CDR1 is LGHDT, CDR2 YNNKEL, per germline (reference sequence). V shed 3 bases and J 6 bases; nucleotides not matched to a gene: 4. The CDR3 nucleotides read TGTGCCAGCAGCCATAGCGGGGGGGCCTCCGAGCAGTACTTC. Protein product: CASSHSGGASEQYF.

This sequence joins TRBV11-3 and TRBJ2-5, with TRBD2 as a possible D gene (5 bases). V was cut by 5 bases and J by 9 bases, with 16 bases left in between. CDR1 is SGHNT, CDR2 YENEEA, per germline. The CDR3 loop spans 13 amino acids. This CDR3 is CASSNPPGTAQYF. In DNA, the CDR3 is TGTGCCAGCAGCAATCCTCCGGGAACGGCCCAGTACTTC.

This chain links TRBV28 with TRBJ2-3; 11 nucleotides agree with TRBD1. The CDR3 runs to 16 residues. Germline V gene sequence: CDR1 MDHEN, CDR2 SYDVKM. After removal of 2 bases from V and 14 bases from J, the junction contained 15 bases not matched to a gene. DNA of the CDR3: TGTGCCAGCAGTTTACCCTTTGGGACAGGGGGACGAGAGTCGTATTTT. Translated, it gives CASSLPFGTGGRESYF.

V is TRBV11-2 and J is TRBJ2-3; TRBD1 aligns across 10 bases. The CDR3 contains 16 residues. V was clipped by 6 bases and J by 4 bases; unmatched bases: 10. Germline V lookup: CDR1 SGHAT, CDR2 FQNNGV. The CDR3: CASRTSDRGPADTQYF. The CDR3 DNA sequence: TGTGCCAGCAGAACCTCTGACAGGGGGCCGGCAGATACGCAGTATTTT.

This clone was seen once. The chain combines TRBV7-3 with TRBJ1-2; D may be TRBD1 (6 bases). CDR1 SGHTA and CDR2 FQGTGA come from the germline V gene. The ends were cut back, 0 bases at V and 6 bases at J, with 11 bases in the middle. This CDR3 is 14 amino acids long. The CDR3 spells CASSLTGQKDGYTF. The CDR3 bases are TGTGCCAGCAGCTTAACTGGACAGAAAGATGGCTACACCTTC.

The gene calls are TRBV27 and TRBJ2-1, with a tentative D call TRBD2 (5 bases). Trimming took 1 base from V and 0 from J, leaving 13 bases between them. CDR3 size: 17 residues. Per germline, CDR1 MNHEY and CDR2 SMNVEV (reference sequence). The CDR3 here is CASSLYGKKSSYNEQFF. As DNA, the CDR3 is TGTGCCAGCAGTTTATACGGGAAGAAAAGCTCCTACAATGAGCAGTTCTTC.

The chain uses TRBV19 and TRBJ1-6; D is perhaps TRBD1 (6 bases). CDR3 size: 16 residues. Germline CDR1 LNHDA, CDR2 SQIVND (reference sequence). V gave up 3 bases and J gave up 8 bases, with 17 bases separating them. The CDR3 reads CASSIPDSPGDSPLHF. The CDR3 DNA follows: TGTGCCAGTAGTATCCCGGACAGCCCCGGTGATTCACCCCTCCACTTT. Drawing the rest from reference TRBV19 and TRBJ1-6, the complete variable domain is DGGITQSPKYLFRKEGQNVTLSCEQNLNHDAMYWYRQDPGQGLRLIYYSQIVNDFQKGDIAEGYSVSREKKESFPLTVTSAQKNPTAFYLCASSIPDSPGDSPLHFGNGTRLTVT.